A single TCR beta chain is shown here with its context. Its antigen is not known. Possible read error: a much larger clone is one base away. Amplified TCR beta CDR3 regions were obtained using RNA transcripts as template. In the first round, RT-PCR was carried out with HTBI primers, and a multiplex PCR formed the second round. TCRdb called the multiplex PCR reads again in MiXCR, with one record for every CDR3 protein. The sample gives almost 750,000 distinct CDR3 sequences, roughly 40% of which show up once; approximately 43% is in the top ten. Trimming removed 7 bases at V and 10 bases at J, with 16 bases between. This CDR3 is built from 12 residues. Germline V gives CDR1 SNHLY, CDR2 FYNNEI. The sample originates from a study of Graves' ophthalmopathy and Graves' hyperthyroidism. Study-level background: Specimen type is peripheral blood, obtained at initial diagnosis before any treatment.

Findings and caveats of the study: As the model predicted ophthalmopathy progression, it achieved a sensitivity of less than 71% and a specificity of 72.22%. Thyroid clonotypes that were expanded above 0.001 frequency mostly also appeared in blood. Classification of ophthalmopathy versus stable hyperthyroidism by a 13-signature model yielded approximately 90% sensitivity and 70% to 83% specificity.

The gene calls are TRBV2 and TRBJ1-2; D is unresolved. Sequencing was carried out using peripheral blood. This TCR derives from an adult man with Graves' ophthalmopathy. Here the CDR3 reads CASNYRDDDYTF. In nucleotides, the CDR3 is TGTGCCAGCAACTACAGAGATGATGACTACACCTTC.